A single sample gave rise to the 27 T cell receptor beta chains below, sequenced in a study of blood T cell repertoires in COVID-19. Sequenced by immunoSEQ multiplex PCR; TCRdb stores in-frame clones only, minus some. The sample includes approximately 92,000 clones, around 76% of them seen just once. Sequencing was performed on peripheral blood. The receptors stem from a man aged 80 or over with acute or convalescent COVID-19.

This clone has only one observation. This rearrangement joins TRBV4-3 to TRBJ2-5; D might be TRBD1 (5 bases). CDR1 LGHNA and CDR2 YSLEER come from the germline V gene. The CDR3 extends over 18 amino acids. V was shortened by 1 base and J by 2 bases, with 20 bases between the two germline ends. The CDR3: CASSQASSARGWQETQYF. The CDR3 DNA follows: TGCGCCAGCAGCCAAGCATCATCCGCAAGGGGCTGGCAAGAGACCCAGTACTTC.

This chain joins TRBV3-1 (or the pseudogene TRBV3-2) and TRBJ2-1; 10 bases match TRBD2. Per the germline V gene, CDR1 is LGHDT and CDR2 is YNNKEL (reference sequence). CDR3 length: 17 amino acids. Trimming cost V 1 base and J 4 bases; bases outside gene matches: 7. The CDR3 is CASSQVPLAGVYNEQFF. The CDR3 DNA is TGTGCCAGCAGCCAAGTACCTCTAGCGGGAGTTTACAATGAGCAGTTCTTC.

The chain carries TRBV5-1 and TRBJ2-1, with 9 nucleotides matching TRBD2. CDR1 and CDR2 from the germline V gene are SGHRS and YFSETQ. J lost 6 bases, V lost 7 bases, and 11 bases had no gene match. The CDR3 length is 15 residues. The CDR3 region is CASGSKAGGANEQFF. CDR3 DNA: TGCGCCAGCGGCTCGAAAGCGGGAGGCGCCAATGAGCAGTTCTTC.

This chain connects TRBV25-1 to TRBJ2-7, with D tentatively TRBD1 (6 bases). This CDR3 region has 12 residues. Trimming took 3 bases from V and 3 from J, leaving 6 bases between them. The V gene's germline CDR1 is MGHDK and CDR2 SYGVNS. CDR3 sequence (DNA): TGTGCCAGCAGTGACAGGGGCTACGAGCAGTACTTC. Translation: CASSDRGYEQYF.

V usage is TRBV6-2 or TRBV6-3 and J usage is TRBJ1-6; the D is unclear. Germline CDR1 and CDR2: MNHEY and SVGEGT. V dropped 4 bases and J dropped 5 bases, with 3 bases sitting between them. CDR3 length equals 12 residues. CDR3 amino acids: CASSFNNSPLHF. CDR3 DNA sequence: TGTGCCAGCAGTTTCAATAATTCACCCCTCCACTTT.

This clone showed up just a few times. The V gene is TRBV28, the J gene TRBJ2-7, with a weak D call TRBD2 (5 bases). Germline V gives CDR1 MDHEN, CDR2 SYDVKM. V lost 6 bases and J lost 3, with 6 bases in between. The CDR3 length is 11 residues. In nucleotides, the CDR3 is TGTGCCAGCAGACTAGACTACGAGCAGTACTTC. Protein product: CASRLDYEQYF. The whole variable domain, filled in from reference TRBV28 and TRBJ2-7, reads DVKVTQSSRYLVKRTGEKVFLECVQDMDHENMFWYRQDPGLGLRLIYFSYDVKMKEKGDIPEGYSVSREKKERFSLILESASTNQTSMYLCASRLDYEQYFGPGTRLTVT.

The chain uses TRBV29-1 and TRBJ1-1, with D hard to call. V lost 4 bases to trimming and J lost 2 bases, with 8 bases between them. Germline V lookup: CDR1 SQVTM, CDR2 ANQGSEA. The CDR3 is 12 amino acids. CDR3: CSVAAGNTEAFF. The CDR3 DNA reads TGCAGCGTTGCCGCGGGTAACACTGAAGCTTTCTTT.

This clone was recorded only once. The chain is built from TRBV28 and TRBJ2-1; perhaps TRBD2 as D (5 bases). Trimming stripped 1 base from V and 4 bases from J, with 11 bases between. The CDR3 covers 15 residues. CDR1 is MDHEN and CDR2 is SYDVKM in the germline V gene. CDR3 sequence reads: CASSLLAGVYNEQFF. As DNA, the CDR3 is TGTGCCAGCAGTTTATTGGCGGGTGTTTACAATGAGCAGTTCTTC. The complete variable domain, with remaining parts taken from reference TRBV28 and TRBJ2-1, reads DVKVTQSSRYLVKRTGEKVFLECVQDMDHENMFWYRQDPGLGLRLIYFSYDVKMKEKGDIPEGYSVSREKKERFSLILESASTNQTSMYLCASSLLAGVYNEQFFGPGTRLTVL.

V is TRBV27 and J is TRBJ2-6; TRBD1 matches at 10 bases. V gave up 2 bases and J gave up 5 bases; unmatched junction bases: 6. CDR1 MNHEY and CDR2 SMNVEV come from the germline V gene (reference sequence). There are 17 residues in the CDR3. CDR3 DNA: TGTGCCAGCAGTTTAGGGACAGGGGAAATTAGGGCCAACGTCCTGACTTTC. Translating it yields CASSLGTGEIRANVLTF.

J is TRBJ2-5 and V is TRBV9; 7 bases agree with TRBD1. J was trimmed by 1 base and V by 3 bases; bases with no gene match: 9. The germline V gene has CDR1 SGDLS and CDR2 YYNGEE. The CDR3 runs 16 residues. As DNA, the CDR3 is TGTGCCAGCAGCGCCTCCGGGACAGCGCTCCAAGAGACCCAGTACTTC. Protein product: CASSASGTALQETQYF. The full variable domain, rest sourced from reference TRBV9 and TRBJ2-5, is DSGVTQTPKHLITATGQRVTLRCSPRSGDLSVYWYQQSLDQGLQFLIQYYNGEERAKGNILERFSAQQFPDLHSELNLSSLELGDSALYFCASSASGTALQETQYFGPGTRLLVL.

In nucleotides, the CDR3 is TGTGCCAGCAGTACAAGACAGGTCCAGCCTTTCGACGAGCAGTACTTC. Its protein product is CASSTRQVQPFDEQYF. The V gene is TRBV27, the J gene TRBJ2-7; tentative D call: TRBD1 (6 bases). Germline lookup yields CDR1 MNHEY and CDR2 SMNVEV (reference sequence). CDR3 length equals 16 residues. V shed 5 bases and J shed 5 bases, with 22 bases lying between them.

The J gene is TRBJ1-4, the V gene TRBV7-2; TRBD1 might be the D (5 bases). CDR1 SGHTA and CDR2 FQGNSA come from the germline V gene. The CDR3 runs 16 residues. Trimming removed 5 bases from V and 5 bases from J, with 18 bases in between. The CDR3 DNA follows: TGTGCCAGCAGCCCAACGTCGCGGGACGGGAATGAAAAACTGTTTTTT. Its translation: CASSPTSRDGNEKLFF.

This clone has at least ten counts. The CDR3 loop is CASSLYVTDTQYF. The CDR3 coding sequence is TGCGCCAGCAGCTTGTATGTCACAGATACGCAGTATTTT. This chain uses TRBV5-1 with TRBJ2-3, with D hard to call. The length of the CDR3 is 13 residues. Deletions cut 1 base from V and 2 bases from J, with 5 bases between. Germline V gives CDR1 SGHRS, CDR2 YFSETQ.

The chain is built from TRBV14 and TRBJ2-7; D remains ambiguous. The CDR3 is made up of 14 amino acids. CDR1 and CDR2 (germline): SGHDN, FVKESK. V shed 0 bases and J shed 5 bases, with 11 bases lying between them. The CDR3 sequence: CASSQDWLVHEQYF. CDR3 in DNA: TGTGCCAGCAGCCAAGACTGGCTAGTCCACGAGCAGTACTTC.

In its sample, this clone was seen once. The rearrangement links TRBV2 to TRBJ1-6, with D maybe TRBD1 (5 bases). The germline CDR1 and CDR2 sequences are SNHLY and FYNNEI. The CDR3 is 13 amino acids. V was clipped by 7 bases and J by 8 bases, with 12 bases between them. The DNA for the CDR3 is TGTGCCAGCATTGCCAGGGAGGATTCACCCCTCCACTTT. It yields the protein CASIAREDSPLHF.

V and J are TRBV2 and TRBJ2-6; D may be TRBD1 (6 bases). The germline gives CDR1 SNHLY, CDR2 FYNNEI. This CDR3 contains 13 residues. V was clipped by 8 bases and J by 2 bases, with 7 bases between them. CDR3: CASSGAGANVLTF. The CDR3 coding sequence is TGTGCCAGCTCAGGGGCTGGGGCCAACGTCCTGACTTTC.

CDR3 sequence (DNA): TGTGCCAGTAGCCGGGACAGGGGGGACGAGCAGTACTTC. It encodes CASSRDRGDEQYF. The rearrangement links TRBV19 to TRBJ2-7; 11 nucleotides agree with TRBD1. The CDR3 is made up of 13 amino acids. Per germline, CDR1 LNHDA and CDR2 SQIVND (reference sequence). V gave up 6 bases and J gave up 5 bases; unmatched junction bases: 3. Filled out from reference TRBV19 and TRBJ2-7, the complete variable domain reads DGGITQSPKYLFRKEGQNVTLSCEQNLNHDAMYWYRQDPGQGLRLIYYSQIVNDFQKGDIAEGYSVSREKKESFPLTVTSAQKNPTAFYLCASSRDRGDEQYFGPGTRLTVT.

The V gene is TRBV5-4, the J gene TRBJ2-7; TRBD2 matches 7 bases. The CDR3 extends over 15 amino acids. The J segment lost 0 bases and the V segment lost 0 bases, leaving 3 bases of the junction unmatched. CDR1 and CDR2 (germline): SGHNT, YYREEE (reference sequence). This chain's CDR3 is CASSLVGGSSYEQYF. The CDR3, as DNA: TGTGCCAGCAGCTTGGTAGGCGGGAGCTCCTACGAGCAGTACTTC.

The genes are TRBV19 and TRBJ1-1; D is perhaps TRBD1 (6 bases). Germline V gives CDR1 LNHDA, CDR2 SQIVND (reference sequence). The CDR3 has 13 residues. Trimming removed 1 base from V and 7 bases from J, with 10 bases in between. This CDR3 is CASSIVDRREAFF. DNA of the CDR3: TGTGCCAGTAGTATAGTGGACAGACGTGAAGCTTTCTTT.

This clone was observed a handful of times. This chain uses TRBV11-2 with TRBJ2-2; D gene unclear. V lost 10 bases to trimming and J lost 2 bases, with 23 bases between them. There are 17 residues in the CDR3. From germline, CDR1 is SGHAT and CDR2 FQNNGV. CDR3 in amino acids: CATYPATETLNTGELFF. The CDR3 DNA follows: TGTGCCACCTACCCCGCTACCGAGACATTAAACACCGGGGAGCTGTTTTTT.

This clone was counted between two and nine times. The V gene is TRBV5-1, the J gene TRBJ2-7; a possible D gene is TRBD1 (6 bases). Per germline, CDR1 SGHRS and CDR2 YFSETQ. The CDR3 is made up of 13 amino acids. Trimming cost V 4 bases and J 3 bases, with 11 bases left between them. The CDR3, as DNA: TGCGCCAGCAGCCCTACAGGGAGCTACGAGCAGTACTTC. Its protein product is CASSPTGSYEQYF.

This chain joins TRBV10-1 and TRBJ1-1; 8 nucleotides match TRBD1. The CDR3 consists of 15 residues. Looked up from germline, CDR1 is WNHNN and CDR2 is SYGVQD (reference sequence). V gave up 4 bases and J gave up 5 bases; unmatched junction bases: 9. Here the CDR3 reads CASSAGQGRWTEAFF. CDR3 sequence (DNA): TGCGCCAGCAGTGCCGGACAGGGAAGATGGACTGAAGCTTTCTTT.

This clone was picked up a small number of times. This rearrangement joins TRBV6-5 to TRBJ1-5; D unclear. V lost 6 bases and J 0 bases, leaving 12 bases between the germline ends. This CDR3 has 15 amino acids. The germline CDR1 and CDR2 sequences are MNHEY and SVGAGI. For the CDR3, the DNA is TGTGCCAGCAGCCTCGGACTTAATAGCAATCAGCCCCAGCATTTT. Its translation: CASSLGLNSNQPQHF.

This clone was seen a few times. The V gene is TRBV2, the J gene TRBJ2-3; TRBD2 agrees at 8 bases. The CDR3 has 17 amino acids. Germline V gives CDR1 SNHLY, CDR2 FYNNEI. V dropped 8 bases and J dropped 0; count of bases not matched to a gene: 13. CDR3 in DNA: TGTGCCAGCGTTGGGTGGCGGGAGGCCTCTAGCACAGATACGCAGTATTTT. Encoded protein: CASVGWREASSTDTQYF.

The CDR3 DNA is TGTGCCAGCAGCTCCTCGTGGACTCAAGTAAGGACTGAAGCTTTCTTT. It translates to CASSSSWTQVRTEAFF. The chain couples TRBV7-8 to TRBJ1-1, with D uncertain. V was shortened by 4 bases and J by 5 bases, with 20 bases between the two germline ends. This CDR3 spans 16 amino acids. Germline V CDR1 and CDR2: SGHVS, FQNEAQ.

In its sample, this clone was seen a few times. The V call is TRBV20-1, the J call TRBJ2-7, with TRBD1 as a possible D gene (5 bases). The CDR3 totals 11 residues. V dropped 6 bases and J dropped 4 bases, with 10 bases sitting between them. Per germline, CDR1 DFQATT and CDR2 SNEGSKA (reference sequence). CDR3 nucleotide sequence: TGCAGTGCAAGGGGTGGTTACGAGCAGTACTTC. Translation gives CSARGGYEQYF.

The chain uses TRBV14 and TRBJ2-7; TRBD1 might be the D (6 bases). This CDR3 is 16 amino acids long. Germline V gene data show CDR1 as SGHDN and CDR2 as FVKESK. V was trimmed by 4 bases and J by 3 bases, leaving 19 bases between them. The CDR3 bases are TGTGCCAGCAGCCTAACGGACAGCCCCGTTCGCTACGAGCAGTACTTC. Its translation is CASSLTDSPVRYEQYF.